This passage covers 21 T cell receptor beta chains from one sample sequenced in a study of CD8+CD57+ T cells in acquired aplastic anemia. TCR beta VDJ and CDR3 profiling used genomic DNA as template. TCRdb reprocessed the reads via MiXCR and lists one record per CDR3 protein. The table has fewer than 250,000 distinct CDR3 sequences, around 49% seen once. Patients picked for sequencing had shown CD8+CD57+ cell expansion detected by flow cytometry. The sample taken for sequencing was sorted CD4+, CD8+, or CD8+CD57+ T cells (not recorded which) from PBMCs. The receptors were gathered from a human donor with aplastic anemia.

This clonotype was counted many times. The rearrangement links TRBV19 to TRBJ1-1; D gene unclear. The V gene lost 5 bases and the J gene lost 0 bases, with 10 bases spanning the gap. Germline-derived CDR1 and CDR2 are LNHDA and SQIVND (reference sequence). This CDR3 region has 14 residues. CDR3 DNA sequence: TGTGCCAGTAGTGGGCAGCTCATGAACACTGAAGCTTTCTTT. The encoded protein is CASSGQLMNTEAFF.

This clonotype was seen ten or more times. This chain connects TRBV6-5 to TRBJ1-6, with D unresolved. This CDR3 has 13 residues. CDR1 is MNHEY and CDR2 is SVGAGI in the germline V gene. V lost 2 bases and J lost 10, with 9 bases in between. The CDR3 DNA sequence: TGTGCCAGCAGTTACAGGGTAGAGTCACCCCTCCACTTT. Protein sequence: CASSYRVESPLHF.

The CDR3 nucleotides read TGTGCCACCAGTGAAAGACAGGGACAGGTGAAAGAGACCCAGTACTTC. The encoded protein is CATSERQGQVKETQYF. The rearrangement uses TRBV24-1 and TRBJ2-5; 8 positions agree with TRBD1. Germline trimming cut 4 bases from V and 3 bases from J; bases unmatched to any gene: 9. Germline V gene data show CDR1 as KGHDR and CDR2 as SFDVKD. The CDR3 has 16 residues.

The chain recombines TRBV6-2 or TRBV6-3 with TRBJ2-7; TRBD2 matches 10 bases. CDR3 size: 16 residues. Germline V CDR1 and CDR2: MNHEY, SVGEGT. Losses at the gene ends were 5 bases for V and 2 bases for J; bases not matched to a gene: 9. This CDR3 reads CASSHYGLAEAYEQYF. The CDR3 bases are TGTGCCAGCAGTCACTATGGACTAGCGGAGGCCTACGAGCAGTACTTC.

The chain carries TRBV7-6 and TRBJ2-7, with 7 bases fitting TRBD2. The length of the CDR3 is 15 residues. Germline CDR1 and CDR2: SGHVS and FNYEAQ. The ends lost 1 base at V and 3 bases at J; junction bases unmatched: 6. The DNA of the CDR3 is TGTGCCAGCAGCTTAGATGGGGGGGGTAACTACGAGCAGTACTTC. It specifies CASSLDGGGNYEQYF.

The V gene is TRBV29-1, the J gene TRBJ2-5; D possibly corresponds to TRBD1 (5 bases). The CDR3 totals 15 residues. Germline CDR1 SQVTM, CDR2 ANQGSEA. V was cut by 3 bases and J by 0 bases, with 14 bases left in between. DNA of the CDR3: TGCAGCGTTGATTCGACCTCAGGGTACCAAGAGACCCAGTACTTC. Translating gives CSVDSTSGYQETQYF.

The rearrangement joins TRBV19 to TRBJ1-2; TRBD1 aligns across 8 bases. This CDR3 is 16 amino acids long. V lost 2 bases to trimming and J lost 4 bases; unmatched junction nucleotides: 9. Germline assignment: CDR1 LNHDA and CDR2 SQIVND (reference sequence). CDR3 bases: TGTGCCAGTAGTATAACGCAGGGGGCAGGTCGCTATGGCTACACCTTC. Its protein is CASSITQGAGRYGYTF. Filled out from reference TRBV19 and TRBJ1-2, the complete variable domain reads DGGITQSPKYLFRKEGQNVTLSCEQNLNHDAMYWYRQDPGQGLRLIYYSQIVNDFQKGDIAEGYSVSREKKESFPLTVTSAQKNPTAFYLCASSITQGAGRYGYTFGSGTRLTVV.

About this clonotype itself: This clone may be a read error of a much larger clone one base away. The rearrangement joins TRBV29-1 to TRBJ2-7; 8 bases match TRBD1. CDR3 length equals 12 residues. Looked up from germline, CDR1 is SQVTM and CDR2 is ANQGSEA. V gave up 3 bases and J gave up 7 bases; unmatched junction bases: 5. CDR3 sequence reads: CSVDRGRGEQYF. In DNA form, the CDR3 reads TGCAGCGTTGACAGGGGGCGGGGTGAGCAGTACTTC.

This clonotype was detected a few times. V usage is TRBV25-1 and J usage is TRBJ1-6; D remains unclear. Deletions cut 8 bases from V and 6 bases from J, with 8 bases between. Germline loops: CDR1 MGHDK, CDR2 SYGVNS. The CDR3 consists of 12 residues. CDR3 residues: CASGRFNSPLHF. Written as DNA, the CDR3 is TGTGCCAGCGGACGGTTTAATTCACCCCTCCACTTT. The full variable domain, its missing parts supplied by reference TRBV25-1 and TRBJ1-6, is EADIYQTPRYLVIGTGKKITLECSQTMGHDKMYWYQQDPGMELHLIHYSYGVNSTEKGDLSSESTVSRIRTEHFPLTLESARPSHTSQYLCASGRFNSPLHFGNGTRLTVT.

The rearrangement joins TRBV7-3 to TRBJ2-2; D gene unclear. The CDR3 loop spans 13 amino acids. Germline V gives CDR1 SGHTA, CDR2 FQGTGA. Trimming cost V 5 bases and J 8 bases, with 12 bases left between them. Written as DNA, the CDR3 is TGTGCCAGCAGCCGAGATAGGGTGGGGGAGCTGTTTTTT. Amino acids: CASSRDRVGELFF.

The rearrangement joins TRBV10-3 to TRBJ2-3; 10 nucleotides match TRBD1. The germline CDR1 and CDR2 sequences are ENHRY and SYGVKD. The CDR3 totals 13 residues. Trimming at V came to 11 bases and at J to 2 bases, leaving 4 bases not matched to a gene. The DNA of the CDR3 is TGTGCCTCCGGACAGGGGGTCACAGATACGCAGTATTTT. Translating it yields CASGQGVTDTQYF.

Ten or more counts support this clonotype. The V and J genes are TRBV7-9 and TRBJ2-6; possibly TRBD1 for D (7 bases). Germline V gives CDR1 SEHNR, CDR2 FQNEAQ (reference sequence). CDR3 size: 17 residues. V shed 4 bases and J shed 1 base, with 14 bases lying between them. The DNA for the CDR3 is TGTGCCAGCAGCTCCGGAGGGGGCCAATCTGGGGCCAACGTCCTGACTTTC. This codes for CASSSGGGQSGANVLTF. Supplemented by reference TRBV7-9 and TRBJ2-6, the full variable domain reads DTGVSQNPRHKITKRGQNVTFRCDPISEHNRLYWYRQTLGQGPEFLTYFQNEAQLEKSRLLSDRFSAERPKGSFSTLEIQRTEQGDSAMYLCASSSGGGQSGANVLTFGAGSRLTVL.

With respect to this clonotype: Lacking the conserved final phenylalanine or tryptophan, this CDR3 likely reflects a read error. V is TRBV19 and J is TRBJ1-6; D is undetermined. This CDR3 is built from 14 residues. The V and J ends lost 5 bases and 7 bases respectively, with 12 bases between them. The germline V gene encodes CDR1 LNHDA and CDR2 SQIVND (reference sequence). For the CDR3, the DNA is TGTGCCAGTAGTGCCAACGGGCAGAATTCACCCCTCCACCTT. The encoded protein is CASSANGQNSPLHL.

Concerning this clonotype itself: Since the CDR3 does not end with the conserved phenylalanine or tryptophan, this likely comes from a read error. No DNA is shown, since the ends of the CDR3 on it are uncertain; the CDR3 is the one TCRdb lists. The V gene is TRBV6-6, the J gene TRBJ1-1; TRBD1 is the table's D call and was not checked against the DNA. The CDR3 is made up of 12 amino acids, end residues included. Germline CDR1 MNHNY, CDR2 SVGAGI (reference sequence). The CDR3 reads CASSYSGGGQDV.

This clonotype was observed a single time. This chain joins TRBV29-1 and TRBJ1-1; D not resolved. V lost 5 bases and J 3 bases, leaving 13 bases between the germline ends. The CDR3 has 13 amino acids. In germline, CDR1 is SQVTM, CDR2 ANQGSEA. CDR3 in DNA: TGCAGCGTTAATCTTGGGTGGGACACTGAAGCTTTCTTT. Translation: CSVNLGWDTEAFF.

This clonotype was seen repeatedly, ten times or more. The chain links TRBV12-5 to TRBJ1-1, with D possibly being TRBD1 (5 bases). V was cut by 6 bases and J by 1 base, with 12 bases left in between. Per the germline V gene, CDR1 is LGHNT and CDR2 is FRNRAP. CDR3 size: 14 residues. This chain's CDR3 is CASGRLQANTEAFF. For the CDR3, the DNA is TGTGCTAGTGGCCGATTACAGGCGAACACTGAAGCTTTCTTT.

The chain carries TRBV29-1 and TRBJ1-2; D unresolved. CDR3 length: 12 residues. Trimming shortened V by 3 bases and J by 1 base, and 6 bases separated the two germline ends. Per germline, CDR1 SQVTM and CDR2 ANQGSEA. CDR3 in amino acids: CSVEEDNYGYTF. CDR3 nucleotides: TGCAGCGTTGAGGAAGATAACTATGGCTACACCTTC.

In this sample, this clonotype turned up many times. The rearrangement joins TRBV20-1 to TRBJ2-1, with 12 bases matching TRBD2. The length of the CDR3 is 15 residues. The germline V gene has CDR1 DFQATT and CDR2 SNEGSKA (reference sequence). After removal of 3 bases from V and 7 bases from J, the junction contained 7 bases not matched to a gene. The CDR3 region has the DNA TGCAGTGCTAGTCCTAGCGGGGGGGCGGGTAATGAGCAGTTCTTC. It encodes CSASPSGGAGNEQFF.

The chain combines TRBV29-1 with TRBJ1-1; no clear D gene. The CDR3 extends over 10 amino acids. V was pared by 5 bases and J by 6 bases, with 7 bases between. Germline-derived CDR1 and CDR2 are SQVTM and ANQGSEA. The CDR3 bases are TGCAGCGTTTGGAGGGCTGAAGCTTTCTTT. This gives the protein CSVWRAEAFF. The whole variable domain, filled in from reference TRBV29-1 and TRBJ1-1, reads SAVISQKPSRDICQRGTSLTIQCQVDSQVTMMFWYRQQPGQSLTLIATANQGSEATYESGFVIDKFPISRPNLTFSTLTVSNMSPEDSSIYLCSVWRAEAFFGQGTRLTVV.

The chain has TRBV6-5 and TRBJ2-5; D uncertain. The V and J ends lost 1 base and 2 bases respectively, with 11 bases between them. CDR3 length: 15 residues. Germline loops: CDR1 MNHEY, CDR2 SVGAGI. CDR3 DNA: TGTGCCAGCAGTTACTGGGCAGCTCAACAAGAGACCCAGTACTTC. It codes for CASSYWAAQQETQYF.

This clonotype has at least ten counts. V usage is TRBV2 and J usage is TRBJ1-2; 8 bases are a match to TRBD1. The CDR3 covers 14 residues. V lost 7 bases, J lost 7 bases, and 11 bases stayed unmatched. CDR1 is SNHLY and CDR2 is FYNNEI in the germline V gene. CDR3 DNA: TGTGCCAGCATCGAACAGGGGGTGGTGGGTGGCTACACCTTC. Protein product: CASIEQGVVGGYTF.